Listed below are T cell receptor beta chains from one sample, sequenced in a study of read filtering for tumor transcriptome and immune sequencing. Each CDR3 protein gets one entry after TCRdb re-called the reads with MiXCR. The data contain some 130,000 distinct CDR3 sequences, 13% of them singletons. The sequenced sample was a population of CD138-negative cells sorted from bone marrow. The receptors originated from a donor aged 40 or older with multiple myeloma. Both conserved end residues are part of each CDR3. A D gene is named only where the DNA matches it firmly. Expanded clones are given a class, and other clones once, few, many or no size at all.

TGTGCCAGCAGTTACTCGAGTACAGGGACCTACGAGCAGTACTTC CASSYSSTGTYEQYF few TRBJ2-7 TRBV6-2/TRBV6-3 NA
TGCGCCAGCAGCGGGGGTTTCGGTCTCCACAATGAGCAGTTCTTC CASSGGFGLHNEQFF many TRBJ2-1 TRBV5-1 NA
TGCAGCGTTGCCCGGGGACAAGCGAACTGCAATGAGCAGTTCTTC CSVARGQANCNEQFF NA TRBJ2-1 TRBV29-1 NA
TGTGCCAGCAGCTTTCAGGGGATGGGTAATCAGCCCCAGCATTTT CASSFQGMGNQPQHF many TRBJ1-5 TRBV5-8 NA
TGTGCCAGCAGCCAACAGACGGGCGGCGGGGAGCTGTTTTTT CASSQQTGGGELFF NA TRBJ2-2 TRBV3-1 NA
TGCAGTGCTAGAGATCCTAGACTAGCTGAAGAGACCCAGTACTTC CSARDPRLAEETQYF many TRBJ2-5 TRBV20-1 TRBD2
TGCGCCAGCAGCTTGAACGGGGGGCCGACAGATACGCAGTATTTT CASSLNGGPTDTQYF many TRBJ2-3 TRBV5-1 NA
TGTGCCAGCAGCCCACTAGGGGACAGCCGGAACACTGAAGCTTTCTTT CASSPLGDSRNTEAFF many TRBJ1-1 TRBV5-5 TRBD1
TGTGCCAGCGGTCAGGGGATTATAAATGAGCAGTTCTTC CASGQGIINEQFF many TRBJ2-1 TRBV14 NA
TGTGCCAGCAGTTGGACCAGGGGTGCCTACGAGCAGTACTTC CASSWTRGAYEQYF many TRBJ2-7 TRBV6-2/TRBV6-3 NA
TGTGCCAGCAGCCTGGGCCCAACAAACATTCAGTACTTC CASSLGPTNIQYF many TRBJ2-4 TRBV3-1 NA
TGTGCCAGCAGTTGGGCAGGGGGCCCGAATTCACCCCTCCACTTT CASSWAGGPNSPLHF many TRBJ1-6 TRBV27 TRBD1
TGCGCCAGCAGCTTATCCACGGGAAGAACCTACGAGCAGTACTTC CASSLSTGRTYEQYF many TRBJ2-7 TRBV5-1 NA
TGCAGTGCGAGGACAGGGGAGGGAGAGACCCAGTACTTC CSARTGEGETQYF many TRBJ2-5 TRBV20-1 TRBD1
TGTGCCAGCAGCCTTGTTCCGGACGCTTCAGGGGATGGCTACACCTTC CASSLVPDASGDGYTF many TRBJ1-2 TRBV3-1 NA
TGTGCCAGCAGCTTTGGACTAGCGGGTTCCGATGAGCAGTTCTTC CASSFGLAGSDEQFF many TRBJ2-1 TRBV5-6 TRBD2
TGTGCCAGCAGTTACTTGGAGCTCGGCGTCCGAGAGACCCAGTACTTC CASSYLELGVRETQYF NA TRBJ2-5 TRBV6-2/TRBV6-3 NA
TGCGCCAGCAGCCAAGACTACAACCGAGGGGACAATTCACCCCTCCACTTT CASSQDYNRGDNSPLHF many TRBJ1-6 TRBV4-1 NA
TGCAGTGCCCTCCGGGCTAGCGGGGGGGGGGATACGCAGTATTTT CSALRASGGGDTQYF many TRBJ2-3 TRBV20-1 TRBD2
TGTGCCAGCAGCACACTAAGGGGGAGGGGCGAAGGTATTCAGTACTTC CASSTLRGRGEGIQYF many TRBJ2-4 TRBV5-6 NA
TGTGCCATCAGTGACGGACAGGCTGGGCAGCCCCAGCATTTT CAISDGQAGQPQHF many TRBJ1-5 TRBV10-3 TRBD1
TGTGCCAGCAGTGAAGTAAGGGACAGGGGTCAGTACTTC CASSEVRDRGQYF many TRBJ2-4 TRBV6-1 TRBD1
TGTGCCATCAGTGAAGGGACAGCCTCTGGGGCCAACGTCCTGACTTTC CAISEGTASGANVLTF many TRBJ2-6 TRBV10-3 TRBD1
TGCAGCTTCTCTAGCGGGGACCCCTACAATGAGCAGTTCTTC CSFSSGDPYNEQFF many TRBJ2-1 TRBV29-1 TRBD2
TGCGCCAGCAGAGATGGGGCGGGCAACACCGGGGAGCTGTTTTTT CASRDGAGNTGELFF many TRBJ2-2 TRBV5-1 NA
TGCGCCAGCACCTTAAACCCGGGACAGAATTACTACGAGCAGTACTTC CASTLNPGQNYYEQYF many TRBJ2-7 TRBV5-1 TRBD1
TGTGCCAGCAGCCTCTCCTACCTAGACAGGGATCAGCCCCAGCATTTT CASSLSYLDRDQPQHF many TRBJ1-5 TRBV5-6 TRBD1
TGCAGCGTTGAAAGTACCGGAACTAACTATGGCTACACCTTC CSVESTGTNYGYTF NA TRBJ1-2 TRBV29-1 NA
TGCAGCGTTGAAGACCCCGACTCAGGGGGTCCTTACAATGAGCAGTTCTTC CSVEDPDSGGPYNEQFF many TRBJ2-1 TRBV29-1 TRBD1
TGTGCCATCAGGCCGACTAGCGGAACTTACAATGAGCAGTTCTTC CAIRPTSGTYNEQFF few TRBJ2-1 TRBV10-3 TRBD2
TGTGCCACCAGTGATCAAGGGGCGGAGACCCAGTACTTC CATSDQGAETQYF few TRBJ2-5 TRBV24-1 NA
TGTGCCAGCAGTTTACGGGAAACATTCACAGATACGCAGTATTTT CASSLRETFTDTQYF many TRBJ2-3 TRBV27 NA
TGTGCCGGAATGGACGTGGGGGCCTACGAGCAGTACTTC CAGMDVGAYEQYF many TRBJ2-7 TRBV30 NA
TGTGCCAGCAGCTTGGAGTCCGGGACTTTCAATGAGCAGTTCTTC CASSLESGTFNEQFF many TRBJ2-1 TRBV5-4 NA
TGTGCCAGCAGTCAAAGGACAGGGAACACTGAAGCTTTCTTT CASSQRTGNTEAFF many TRBJ1-1 TRBV6-5 TRBD1
TGTGCCAGCAGTTTAAACCCGGACCACGAGCAGTACTTC CASSLNPDHEQYF many TRBJ2-7 TRBV28 NA
TGTGCCAGCAGTGATGCGGGGTATGAGCAGTTCTTC CASSDAGYEQFF many TRBJ2-1 TRBV28 NA
TGTGCCAGCCAGCTGGATAACACTGAAGCTTTCTTT CASQLDNTEAFF many TRBJ1-1 TRBV7-9 NA
TGTGCCAGCAGTCCAGCAGGGACCCAGGACATGGATTCACCCCTCCACTTT CASSPAGTQDMDSPLHF many TRBJ1-6 TRBV12-3/TRBV12-4 NA
TGTGCCAGCAGTGGACAGGGTTCCACCGGGGAGCTGTTTTTT CASSGQGSTGELFF many TRBJ2-2 TRBV6-1 TRBD1
TGTGCCAGCAGCCAAGAGATCACAACACCTAAAACCGGGGAGCTGTTTTTT CASSQEITTPKTGELFF many TRBJ2-2 TRBV14 NA
TGTGCCAGCAGCTTAGCGGGAGCTAGCACAGATACGCAGTATTTT CASSLAGASTDTQYF many TRBJ2-3 TRBV7-2 NA
TGCAGTGCTAGCTCCCCTTTGGCGGGAGGTACCGGGGAGCTGTTTTTT CSASSPLAGGTGELFF few TRBJ2-2 TRBV20-1 TRBD2
TGTGCCAGCTCACCACGTGAGGTTGTGGTCGGAGCTTTCTTT CASSPREVVVGAFF NA TRBJ1-1 TRBV18 NA
TGTGCCAGCAGCCTGGACAGTACCCACGAGCAGTACTTC CASSLDSTHEQYF many TRBJ2-7 TRBV28 NA
TGCGCCAGCAGCCAAGACGGGACTAGGGGAGAGACCCAGTACTTC CASSQDGTRGETQYF many TRBJ2-5 TRBV4-1 TRBD2
TGCGCCAGCAGTCACCCGAGAATAGGGAGCAATCAGCCCCAGCATTTT CASSHPRIGSNQPQHF few TRBJ1-5 TRBV23-1 NA
TGTGCCAGCAGCTTAGGTTGGTCCACTGAAGCTTTCTTT CASSLGWSTEAFF NA TRBJ1-1 TRBV7-9 NA
TGTGCCAGCAGCTTGGGACCGGGACTAGCGGGGGCCTCTAGCTCCTACAATGAGCAGTTCTTC CASSLGPGLAGASSSYNEQFF many TRBJ2-1 TRBV5-4 TRBD2
TGTGCCAGCAGCCAAGCGATAAGGGACACCGGGGAGCTGTTTTTT CASSQAIRDTGELFF many TRBJ2-2 TRBV3-1 NA
TGCAGCGTTCGACGACAGGGCGAAGAGACCCAGTACTTC CSVRRQGEETQYF many TRBJ2-5 TRBV29-1 TRBD1
TGTGCCAGCAGTGAATTCGTGGCGGGAGGCTGGACGGCAAGGCAGTACTTC CASSEFVAGGWTARQYF NA TRBJ2-7 TRBV6-1 TRBD2
TGTGCCAGCAGTTTTATCGGGGAGCTGTTTTTT CASSFIGELFF many TRBJ2-2 TRBV12-3/TRBV12-4 NA
TGCAGTGCTCGAGCTTTCAGCGGGAGTGGTACAGATACGCAGTATTTT CSARAFSGSGTDTQYF NA TRBJ2-3 TRBV20-1 TRBD2